The entry below gives a single TCR beta chain sequence along with its context. Its antigen remains unknown. The sample belongs to a study of OX40 agonist ivuxolimab in advanced cancers. Looking at the study overall: Ivuxolimab, which patients received intravenously every 2 weeks, was dosed at 0.01 to 10 mg/kg. Males comprised 70% to 90% of the group, whose mean age was approximately 60 years (range roughly 20 to 85). Findings of the study overall: Researchers report that CD8+ T cells had, on average, more expanded clones than CD4+. The study did not work out the antigen specificity of the expanded peripheral T cells.

The data were produced by immunoSEQ multiplex PCR, yet TCRdb's version contains in-frame clones alone and is incomplete. Counted here are some 78,000 clones, around nine tenths occurring once; the ten biggest clones make up 2.5% to 3.5%. The TCR sequence derives from an adult with an advanced solid tumor such as melanoma, head and neck, liver or kidney cancer. Specimen: CD4+ or CD8+ T cells sorted from blood, collected in a trial of the OX40 agonist ivuxolimab.

In DNA, the CDR3 is TGTGCCAGCAGCAAAGGGAGGGAAGGGGGATACGAGCAGTACTTC. Encoded protein: CASSKGREGGYEQYF. The rearrangement uses TRBV28 and TRBJ2-7; possibly TRBD2 for D (7 bases). The CDR3 runs 15 residues. The germline V and J ends were trimmed by 6 bases and 4 bases, with 19 bases remaining between them. Germline V gives CDR1 MDHEN, CDR2 SYDVKM. Full variable domain (outside the CDR3, taken from reference TRBV28 and TRBJ2-7): DVKVTQSSRYLVKRTGEKVFLECVQDMDHENMFWYRQDPGLGLRLIYFSYDVKMKEKGDIPEGYSVSREKKERFSLILESASTNQTSMYLCASSKGREGGYEQYFGPGTRLTVT.